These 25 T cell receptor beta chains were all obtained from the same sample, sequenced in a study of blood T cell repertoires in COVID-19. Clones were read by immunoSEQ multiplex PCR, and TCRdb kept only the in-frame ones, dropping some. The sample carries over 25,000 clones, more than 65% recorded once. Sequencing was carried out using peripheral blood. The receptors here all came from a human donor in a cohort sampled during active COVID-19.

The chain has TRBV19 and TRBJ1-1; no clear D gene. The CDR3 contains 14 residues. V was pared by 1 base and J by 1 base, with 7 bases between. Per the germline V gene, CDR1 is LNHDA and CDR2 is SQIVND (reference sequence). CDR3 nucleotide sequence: TGTGCCAGTAGTATAGCCAGAAGGAACACTGAAGCTTTCTTT. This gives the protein CASSIARRNTEAFF.

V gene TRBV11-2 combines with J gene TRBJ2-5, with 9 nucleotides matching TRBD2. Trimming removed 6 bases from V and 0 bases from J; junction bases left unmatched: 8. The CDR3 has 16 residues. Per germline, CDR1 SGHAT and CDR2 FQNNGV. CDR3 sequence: CASRTGLAIYQETQYF. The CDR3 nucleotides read TGTGCCAGCAGAACGGGACTAGCTATATACCAAGAGACCCAGTACTTC.

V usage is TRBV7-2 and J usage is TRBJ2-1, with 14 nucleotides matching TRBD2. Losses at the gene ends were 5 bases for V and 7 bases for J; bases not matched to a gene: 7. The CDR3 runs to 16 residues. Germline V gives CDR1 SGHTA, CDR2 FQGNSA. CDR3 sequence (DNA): TGTGCCAGCAGCCCAAGGACTAGCGGGGGGCGGAATGAGCAGTTCTTC. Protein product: CASSPRTSGGRNEQFF.

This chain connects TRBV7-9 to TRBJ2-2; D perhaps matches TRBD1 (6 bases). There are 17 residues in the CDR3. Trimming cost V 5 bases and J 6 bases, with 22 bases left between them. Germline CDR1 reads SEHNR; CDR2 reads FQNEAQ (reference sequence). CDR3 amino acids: CASSLSRDIQSPGELFF. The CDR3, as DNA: TGTGCCAGCAGCCTTTCCCGGGACATTCAAAGTCCCGGGGAGCTGTTTTTT.

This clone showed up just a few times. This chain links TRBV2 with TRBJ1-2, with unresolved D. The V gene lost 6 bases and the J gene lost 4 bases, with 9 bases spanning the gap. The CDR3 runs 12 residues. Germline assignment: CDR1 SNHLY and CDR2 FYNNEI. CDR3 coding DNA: TGTGCCAGCAGGGACTGGTTCTATGGCTACACCTTC. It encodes CASRDWFYGYTF.

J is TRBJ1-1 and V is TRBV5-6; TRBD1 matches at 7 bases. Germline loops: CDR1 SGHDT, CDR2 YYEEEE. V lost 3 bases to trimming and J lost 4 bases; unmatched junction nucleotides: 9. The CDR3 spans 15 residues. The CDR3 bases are TGTGCCAGCAGCTACGCTACAGGGGTCGGCACTGAAGCTTTCTTT. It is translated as CASSYATGVGTEAFF.

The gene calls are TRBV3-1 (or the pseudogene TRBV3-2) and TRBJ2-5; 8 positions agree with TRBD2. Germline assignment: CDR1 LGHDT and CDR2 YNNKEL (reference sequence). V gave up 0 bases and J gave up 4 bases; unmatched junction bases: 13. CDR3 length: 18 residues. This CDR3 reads CASSQDNRGLGKGETQYF. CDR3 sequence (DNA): TGTGCCAGCAGCCAAGATAATAGGGGACTAGGGAAGGGAGAGACCCAGTACTTC.

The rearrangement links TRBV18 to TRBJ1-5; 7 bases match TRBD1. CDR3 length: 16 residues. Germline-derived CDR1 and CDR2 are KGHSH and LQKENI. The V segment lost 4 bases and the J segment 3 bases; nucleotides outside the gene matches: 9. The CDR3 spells CASSLNDRENNQPQHF. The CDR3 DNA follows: TGTGCCAGCTCACTAAATGACAGGGAAAACAATCAGCCCCAGCATTTT.

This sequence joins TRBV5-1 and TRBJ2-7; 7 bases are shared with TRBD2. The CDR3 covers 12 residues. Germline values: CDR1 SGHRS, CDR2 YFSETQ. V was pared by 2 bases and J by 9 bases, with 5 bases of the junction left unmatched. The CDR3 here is CASSFGTMGQYF. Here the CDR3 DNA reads TGCGCCAGCAGCTTCGGGACTATGGGGCAGTACTTC.

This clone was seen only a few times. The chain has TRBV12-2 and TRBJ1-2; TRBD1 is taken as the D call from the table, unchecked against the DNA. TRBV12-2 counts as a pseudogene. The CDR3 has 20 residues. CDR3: CASRLALHDFKPGQAYGYTF. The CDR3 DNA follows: TGTGCAAGTCGCTTAGCCCTACATGACTTTAAACCGGGACAGGCGTATGGCTACACCTTC.

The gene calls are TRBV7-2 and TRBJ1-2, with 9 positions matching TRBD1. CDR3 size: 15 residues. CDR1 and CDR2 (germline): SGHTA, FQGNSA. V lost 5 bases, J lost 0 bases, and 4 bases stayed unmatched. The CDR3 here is CASSPDRGPNYGYTF. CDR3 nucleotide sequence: TGTGCCAGCAGCCCGGACAGGGGCCCTAACTATGGCTACACCTTC.

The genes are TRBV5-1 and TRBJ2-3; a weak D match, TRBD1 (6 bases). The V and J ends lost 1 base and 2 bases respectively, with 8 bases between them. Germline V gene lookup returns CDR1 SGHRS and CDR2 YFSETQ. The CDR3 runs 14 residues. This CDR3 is CASSLNRDTDTQYF. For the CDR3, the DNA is TGCGCCAGCAGCTTGAACAGGGACACAGATACGCAGTATTTT.

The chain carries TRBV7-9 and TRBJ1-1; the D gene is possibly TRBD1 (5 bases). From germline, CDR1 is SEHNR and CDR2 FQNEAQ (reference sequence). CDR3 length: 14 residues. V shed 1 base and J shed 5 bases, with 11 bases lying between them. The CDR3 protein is CASSLGAGRTEAFF. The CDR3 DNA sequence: TGTGCCAGCAGCTTAGGTGCAGGGAGGACTGAAGCTTTCTTT.

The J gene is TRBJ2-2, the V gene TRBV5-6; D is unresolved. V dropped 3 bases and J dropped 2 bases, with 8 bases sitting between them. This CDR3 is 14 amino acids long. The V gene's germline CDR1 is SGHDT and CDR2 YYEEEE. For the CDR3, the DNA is TGTGCCAGCAGCTACTTCCCCAACACCGGGGAGCTGTTTTTT. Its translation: CASSYFPNTGELFF.

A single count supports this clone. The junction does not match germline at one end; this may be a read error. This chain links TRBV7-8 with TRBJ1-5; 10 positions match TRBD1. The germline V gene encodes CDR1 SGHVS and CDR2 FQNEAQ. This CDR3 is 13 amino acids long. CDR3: CASSLRQGAFRYF. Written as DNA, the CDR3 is TGTGCCAGCAGCCTAAGACAGGGGGCCTTTAGGTATTTT.

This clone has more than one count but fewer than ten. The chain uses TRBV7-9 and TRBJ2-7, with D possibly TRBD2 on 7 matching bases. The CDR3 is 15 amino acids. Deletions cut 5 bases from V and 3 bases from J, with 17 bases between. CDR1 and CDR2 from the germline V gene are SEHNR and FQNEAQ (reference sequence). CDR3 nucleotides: TGTGCCAGCAGCACCCCGCGGGGGCGCGTCTACGAGCAGTACTTC. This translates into CASSTPRGRVYEQYF.

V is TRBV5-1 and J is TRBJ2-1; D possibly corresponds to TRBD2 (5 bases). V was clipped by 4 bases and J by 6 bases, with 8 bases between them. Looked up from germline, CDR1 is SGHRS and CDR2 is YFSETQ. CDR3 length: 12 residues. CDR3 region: CASSLEGNEQFF. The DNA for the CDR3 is TGCGCCAGCAGCCTTGAGGGCAATGAGCAGTTCTTC.

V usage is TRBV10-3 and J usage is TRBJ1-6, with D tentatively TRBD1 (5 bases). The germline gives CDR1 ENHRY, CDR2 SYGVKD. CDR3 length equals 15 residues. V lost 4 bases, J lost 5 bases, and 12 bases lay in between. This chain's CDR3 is CAISAPGLNNSPLHF. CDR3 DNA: TGTGCCATCAGTGCCCCGGGACTGAATAATTCACCCCTCCACTTT.

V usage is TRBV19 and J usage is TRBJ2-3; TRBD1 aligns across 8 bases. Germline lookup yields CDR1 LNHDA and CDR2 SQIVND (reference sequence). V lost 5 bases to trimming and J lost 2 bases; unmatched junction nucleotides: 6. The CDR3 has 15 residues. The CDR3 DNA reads TGTGCCAGTAGTTTCGACAGGGGACTCACAGATACGCAGTATTTT. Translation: CASSFDRGLTDTQYF.

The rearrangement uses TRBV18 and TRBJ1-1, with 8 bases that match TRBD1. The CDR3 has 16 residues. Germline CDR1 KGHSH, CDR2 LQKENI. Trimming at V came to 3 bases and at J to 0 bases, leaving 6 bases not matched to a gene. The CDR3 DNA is TGTGCCAGCTCACCCACAGGGGGGGGCCTGAACACTGAAGCTTTCTTT. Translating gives CASSPTGGGLNTEAFF.

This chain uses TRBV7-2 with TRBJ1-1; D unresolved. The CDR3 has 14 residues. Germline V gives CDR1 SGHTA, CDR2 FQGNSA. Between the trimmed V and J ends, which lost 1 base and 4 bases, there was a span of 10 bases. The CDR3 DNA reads TGTGCCAGCAGCTTAGTCGGAGCCATCACTGAAGCTTTCTTT. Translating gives CASSLVGAITEAFF.

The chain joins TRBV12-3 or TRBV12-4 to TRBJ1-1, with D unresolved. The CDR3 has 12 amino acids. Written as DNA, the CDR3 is TGTGCGAACACGAGGCCTGGGACTGAAGCTTTCTTT. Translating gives CANTRPGTEAFF.

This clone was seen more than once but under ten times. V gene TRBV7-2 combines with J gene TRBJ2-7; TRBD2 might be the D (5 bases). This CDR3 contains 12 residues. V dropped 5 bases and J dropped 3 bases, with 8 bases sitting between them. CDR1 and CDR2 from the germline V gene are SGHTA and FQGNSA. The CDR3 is CASSRGLYEQYF. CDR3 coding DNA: TGTGCCAGCAGCCGGGGTCTCTACGAGCAGTACTTC.

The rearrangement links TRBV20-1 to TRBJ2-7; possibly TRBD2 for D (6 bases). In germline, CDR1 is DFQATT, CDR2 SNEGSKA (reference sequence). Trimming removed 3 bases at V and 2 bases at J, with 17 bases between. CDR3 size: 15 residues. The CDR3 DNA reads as TGCAGTGCTAGTCCCCAGGAGGGGTCAGCCTACGAGCAGTACTTC. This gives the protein CSASPQEGSAYEQYF.

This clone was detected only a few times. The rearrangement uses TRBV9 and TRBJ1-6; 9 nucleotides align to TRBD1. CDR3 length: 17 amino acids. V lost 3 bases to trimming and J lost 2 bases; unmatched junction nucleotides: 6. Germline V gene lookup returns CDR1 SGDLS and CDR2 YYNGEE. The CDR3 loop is CASSAGQGFPYNSPLHF. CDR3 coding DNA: TGTGCCAGCAGCGCGGGACAGGGTTTCCCCTATAATTCACCCCTCCACTTT. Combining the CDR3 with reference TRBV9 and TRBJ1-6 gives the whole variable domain DSGVTQTPKHLITATGQRVTLRCSPRSGDLSVYWYQQSLDQGLQFLIQYYNGEERAKGNILERFSAQQFPDLHSELNLSSLELGDSALYFCASSAGQGFPYNSPLHFGNGTRLTVT.